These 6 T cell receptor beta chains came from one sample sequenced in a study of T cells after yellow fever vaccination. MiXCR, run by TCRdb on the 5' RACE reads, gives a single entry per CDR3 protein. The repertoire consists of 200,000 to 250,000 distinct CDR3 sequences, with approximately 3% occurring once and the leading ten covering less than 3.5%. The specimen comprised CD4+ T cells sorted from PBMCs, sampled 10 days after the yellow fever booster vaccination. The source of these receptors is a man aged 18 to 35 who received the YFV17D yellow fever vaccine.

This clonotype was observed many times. This CDR3 is CSARVWGGTEAFF. In DNA, the CDR3 is TGCAGTGCTAGGGTTTGGGGCGGCACTGAAGCTTTCTTT. V is TRBV20-1 and J is TRBJ1-1; D possibly corresponds to TRBD1 (5 bases). Germline CDR1 reads DFQATT; CDR2 reads SNEGSKA (reference sequence). The CDR3 runs to 13 residues. The V end was cut by 3 bases, the J end by 4 bases, with 12 bases between.

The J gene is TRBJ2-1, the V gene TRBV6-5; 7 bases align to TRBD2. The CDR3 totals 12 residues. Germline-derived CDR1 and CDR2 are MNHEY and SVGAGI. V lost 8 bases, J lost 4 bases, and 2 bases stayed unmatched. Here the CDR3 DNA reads TGTGCCAGCGCTAGCGGTTACAATGAGCAGTTCTTC. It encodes CASASGYNEQFF.

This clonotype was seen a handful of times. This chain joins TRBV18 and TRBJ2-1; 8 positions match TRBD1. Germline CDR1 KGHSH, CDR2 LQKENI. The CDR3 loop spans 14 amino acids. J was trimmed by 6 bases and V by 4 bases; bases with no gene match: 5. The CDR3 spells CASSLTGAINEQFF. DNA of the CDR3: TGTGCCAGCTCACTGACAGGGGCCATCAATGAGCAGTTCTTC.

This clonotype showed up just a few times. CDR3 sequence (DNA): TGTGCCAGCAGTAGGGACAGCTCTAACTATGGCTACACCTTC. Translated, it gives CASSRDSSNYGYTF. The V and J genes are TRBV6-6 and TRBJ1-2, with 7 positions matching TRBD1. CDR3 length: 14 amino acids. Germline V CDR1 and CDR2: MNHNY, SVGAGI (reference sequence). The trim removed 5 bases at V and 0 bases at J, leaving 3 bases unmatched.

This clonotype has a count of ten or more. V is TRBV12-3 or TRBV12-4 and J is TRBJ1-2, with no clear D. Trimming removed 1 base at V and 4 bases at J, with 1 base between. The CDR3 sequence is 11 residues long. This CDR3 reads CASSLGYGYTF. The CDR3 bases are TGTGCCAGCAGTTTAGGCTATGGCTACACCTTC.

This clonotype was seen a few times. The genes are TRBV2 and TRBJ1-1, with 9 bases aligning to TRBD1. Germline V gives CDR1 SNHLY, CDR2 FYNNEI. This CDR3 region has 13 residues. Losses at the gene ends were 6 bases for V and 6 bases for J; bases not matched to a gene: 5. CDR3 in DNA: TGTGCCAGCAGGAACGACAGGGGGGCTGAAGCTTTCTTT. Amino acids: CASRNDRGAEAFF.